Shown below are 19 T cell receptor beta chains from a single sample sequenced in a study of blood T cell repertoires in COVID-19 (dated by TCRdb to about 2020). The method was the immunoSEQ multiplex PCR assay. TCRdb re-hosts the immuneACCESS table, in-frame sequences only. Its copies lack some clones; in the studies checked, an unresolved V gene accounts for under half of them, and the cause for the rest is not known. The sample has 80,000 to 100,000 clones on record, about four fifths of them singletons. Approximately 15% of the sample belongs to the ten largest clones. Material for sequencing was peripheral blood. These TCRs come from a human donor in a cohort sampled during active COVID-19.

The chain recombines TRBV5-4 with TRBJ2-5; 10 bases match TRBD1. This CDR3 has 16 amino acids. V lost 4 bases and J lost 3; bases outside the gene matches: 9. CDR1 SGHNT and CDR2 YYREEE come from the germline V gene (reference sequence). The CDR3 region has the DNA TGTGCCAGCAGCAAGACAGGGGGCAGGTGGGAAGAGACCCAGTACTTC. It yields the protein CASSKTGGRWEETQYF.

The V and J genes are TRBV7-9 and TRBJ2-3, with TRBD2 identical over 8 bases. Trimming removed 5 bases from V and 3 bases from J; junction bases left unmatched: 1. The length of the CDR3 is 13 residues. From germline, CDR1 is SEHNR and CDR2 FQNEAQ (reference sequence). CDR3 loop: CASSGTRTDTQYF. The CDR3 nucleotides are TGTGCCAGCAGCGGGACTAGGACAGATACGCAGTATTTT.

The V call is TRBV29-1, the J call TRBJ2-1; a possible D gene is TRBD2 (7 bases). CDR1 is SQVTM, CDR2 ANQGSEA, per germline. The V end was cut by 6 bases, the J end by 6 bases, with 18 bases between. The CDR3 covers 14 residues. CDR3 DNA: TGCAGCGTCCTATCAAGAGGGGGGGGCAATGAGCAGTTCTTC. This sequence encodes CSVLSRGGGNEQFF.

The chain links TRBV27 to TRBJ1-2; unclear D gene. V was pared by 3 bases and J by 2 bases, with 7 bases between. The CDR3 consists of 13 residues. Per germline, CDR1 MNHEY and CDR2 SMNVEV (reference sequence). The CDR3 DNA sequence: TGTGCCAGCAGTTTCCGGAGCAACTATGGCTACACCTTC. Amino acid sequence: CASSFRSNYGYTF.

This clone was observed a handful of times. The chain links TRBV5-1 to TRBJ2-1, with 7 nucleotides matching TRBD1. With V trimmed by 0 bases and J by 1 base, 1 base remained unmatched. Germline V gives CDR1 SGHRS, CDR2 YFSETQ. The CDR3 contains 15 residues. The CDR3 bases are TGCGCCAGCAGCTTGGGGGACAGTTCCTACAATGAGCAGTTCTTC. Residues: CASSLGDSSYNEQFF. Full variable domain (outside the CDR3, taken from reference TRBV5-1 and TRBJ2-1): KAGVTQTPRYLIKTRGQQVTLSCSPISGHRSVSWYQQTPGQGLQFLFEYFSETQRNKGNFPGRFSGRQFSNSRSEMNVSTLELGDSALYLCASSLGDSSYNEQFFGPGTRLTVL.

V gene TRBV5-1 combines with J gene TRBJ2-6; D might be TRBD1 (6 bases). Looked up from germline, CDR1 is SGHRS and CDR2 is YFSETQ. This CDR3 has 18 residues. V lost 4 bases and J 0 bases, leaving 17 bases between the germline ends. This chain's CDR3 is CASSPLGQIYSGANVLTF. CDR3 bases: TGCGCCAGCAGCCCACTCGGACAGATATACTCTGGGGCCAACGTCCTGACTTTC.

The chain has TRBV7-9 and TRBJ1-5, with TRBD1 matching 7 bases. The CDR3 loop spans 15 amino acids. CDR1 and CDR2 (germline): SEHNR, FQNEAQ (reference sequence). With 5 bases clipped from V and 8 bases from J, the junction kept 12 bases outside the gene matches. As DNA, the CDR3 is TGTGCCAGCAGCAAAGGGGCTAAGGGGGCTGAGCCCCAGCATTTT. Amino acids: CASSKGAKGAEPQHF.

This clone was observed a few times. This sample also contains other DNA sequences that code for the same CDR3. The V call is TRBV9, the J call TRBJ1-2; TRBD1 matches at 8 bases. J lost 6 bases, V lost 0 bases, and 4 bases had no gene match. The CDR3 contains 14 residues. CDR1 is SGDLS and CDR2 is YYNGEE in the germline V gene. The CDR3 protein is CASSVVGQGDGYTF. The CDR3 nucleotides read TGTGCCAGCAGCGTAGTCGGACAGGGTGATGGCTACACCTTC. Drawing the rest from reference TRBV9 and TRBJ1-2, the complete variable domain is DSGVTQTPKHLITATGQRVTLRCSPRSGDLSVYWYQQSLDQGLQFLIQYYNGEERAKGNILERFSAQQFPDLHSELNLSSLELGDSALYFCASSVVGQGDGYTFGSGTRLTVV.

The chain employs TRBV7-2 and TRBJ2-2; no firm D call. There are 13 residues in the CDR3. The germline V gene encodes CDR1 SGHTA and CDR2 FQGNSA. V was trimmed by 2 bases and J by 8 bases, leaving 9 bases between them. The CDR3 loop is CASSLTSAGELFF. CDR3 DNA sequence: TGTGCCAGCAGCTTAACCTCCGCGGGGGAGCTGTTTTTT.

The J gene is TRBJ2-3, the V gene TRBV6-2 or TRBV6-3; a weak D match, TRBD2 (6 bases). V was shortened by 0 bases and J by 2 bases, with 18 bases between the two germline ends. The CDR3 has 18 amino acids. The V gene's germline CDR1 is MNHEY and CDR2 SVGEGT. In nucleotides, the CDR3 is TGTGCCAGCAGTTACTCGTTCGCGGGGCGGGGTTTCACAGATACGCAGTATTTT. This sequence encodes CASSYSFAGRGFTDTQYF.

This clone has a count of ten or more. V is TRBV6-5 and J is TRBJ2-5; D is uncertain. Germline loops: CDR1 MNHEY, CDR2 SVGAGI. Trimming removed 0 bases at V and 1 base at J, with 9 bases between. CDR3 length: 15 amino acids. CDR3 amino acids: CASSYSGGGQETQYF. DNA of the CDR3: TGTGCCAGCAGTTACTCGGGTGGCGGCCAAGAGACCCAGTACTTC.

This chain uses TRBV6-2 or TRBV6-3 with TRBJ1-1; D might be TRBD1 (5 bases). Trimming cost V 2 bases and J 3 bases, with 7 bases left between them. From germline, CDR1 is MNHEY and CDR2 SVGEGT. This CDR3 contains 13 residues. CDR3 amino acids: CASSYRGDTEAFF. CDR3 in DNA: TGTGCCAGCAGTTACAGGGGCGACACTGAAGCTTTCTTT.

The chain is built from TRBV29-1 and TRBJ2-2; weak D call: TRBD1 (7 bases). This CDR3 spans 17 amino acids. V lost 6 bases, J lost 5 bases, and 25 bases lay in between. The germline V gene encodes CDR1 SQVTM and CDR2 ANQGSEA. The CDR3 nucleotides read TGCAGCGTCTACCCCGTACAGGGAGCAGGGGGGACCGGGGAGCTGTTTTTT. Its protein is CSVYPVQGAGGTGELFF.

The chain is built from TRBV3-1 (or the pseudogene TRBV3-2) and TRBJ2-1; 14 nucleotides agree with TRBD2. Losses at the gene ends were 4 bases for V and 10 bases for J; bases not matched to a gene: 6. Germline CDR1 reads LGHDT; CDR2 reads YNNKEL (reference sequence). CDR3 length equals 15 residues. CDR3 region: CASSRLAGGLREQFF. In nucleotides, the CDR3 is TGTGCCAGCAGCCGACTAGCGGGGGGGTTACGAGAGCAGTTCTTC.

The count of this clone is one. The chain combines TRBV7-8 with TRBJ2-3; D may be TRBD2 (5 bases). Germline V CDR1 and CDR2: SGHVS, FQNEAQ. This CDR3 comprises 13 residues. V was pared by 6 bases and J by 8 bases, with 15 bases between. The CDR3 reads CASRAFSAPTQYF. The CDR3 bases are TGTGCCAGCAGGGCCTTTAGCGCTCCTACGCAGTATTTT.

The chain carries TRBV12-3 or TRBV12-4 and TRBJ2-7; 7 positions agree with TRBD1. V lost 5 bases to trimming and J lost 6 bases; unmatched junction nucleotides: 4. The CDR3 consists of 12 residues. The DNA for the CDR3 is TGTGCCAGCAGTACAAACAGGGGCGAGCAGTACGTC. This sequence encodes CASSTNRGEQYV.

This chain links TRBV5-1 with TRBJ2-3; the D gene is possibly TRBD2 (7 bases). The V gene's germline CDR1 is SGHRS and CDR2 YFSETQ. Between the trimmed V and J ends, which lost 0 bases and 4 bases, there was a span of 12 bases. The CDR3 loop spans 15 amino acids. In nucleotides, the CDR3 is TGCGCCAGCAGCTTGGTGGGGGGGCTGGCAGATACGCAGTATTTT. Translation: CASSLVGGLADTQYF.

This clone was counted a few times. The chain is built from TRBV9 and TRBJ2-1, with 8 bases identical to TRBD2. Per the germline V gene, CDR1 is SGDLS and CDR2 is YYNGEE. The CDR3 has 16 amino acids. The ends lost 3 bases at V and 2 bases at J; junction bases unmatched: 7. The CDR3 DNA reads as TGTGCCAGCAGCGCCCCCGGGGGGGCGACCTACAATGAGCAGTTCTTC. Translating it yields CASSAPGGATYNEQFF.

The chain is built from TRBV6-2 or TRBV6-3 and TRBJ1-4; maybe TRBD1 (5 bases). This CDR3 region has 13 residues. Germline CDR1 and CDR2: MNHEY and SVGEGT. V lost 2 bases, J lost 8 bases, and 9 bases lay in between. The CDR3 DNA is TGTGCCAGCAGTTACGGGGGAGGCGAAAAACTGTTTTTT. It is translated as CASSYGGGEKLFF.